This is a list of T cell receptor beta chains from one sample in a study of blood T cell repertoires in COVID-19. Data came from immunoSEQ multiplex PCR; TCRdb stores just in-frame clones and leaves some out. The sample has approximately 150,000 clones, 87% seen once; the top ten hold around 5%. Sequenced material: peripheral blood. These receptor sequences come from a human donor in a cohort sampled during active COVID-19. Both conserved end residues are part of each CDR3. The order of the fields is D gene, V gene, clone size, J gene, CDR3 protein, CDR3 DNA. D genes are given only for firm matches. Clone size appears in some rows only: once, few, many, or a class for an expanded clone.

TRBD2	TRBV30	.	TRBJ2-2	CASNSGLAGPNTGELFF	TGTGCCTCCAACAGCGGACTAGCGGGGCCGAACACCGGGGAGCTGTTTTTT
.	TRBV7-9	.	TRBJ1-2	CASSLDAGNYGYTF	TGTGCCAGCAGCTTAGATGCAGGCAACTATGGCTACACCTTC
.	TRBV16	.	TRBJ2-7	CASSHAGLSYEQYF	TGTGCCAGCAGCCATGCAGGGTTGAGCTACGAGCAGTACTTC
.	TRBV14	.	TRBJ2-7	CASSHSETYEQYF	TGTGCCAGCAGCCATTCTGAGACCTACGAGCAGTACTTC
.	TRBV10-3	.	TRBJ2-7	CAISESLPEGEQYF	TGTGCCATCAGTGAGAGTCTCCCAGAGGGAGAGCAGTACTTC
.	TRBV19	.	TRBJ2-1	CASSIGGGYNEQFF	TGTGCCAGTAGTATAGGAGGGGGATACAATGAGCAGTTCTTC
TRBD2	TRBV5-6	.	TRBJ2-5	CASSLGLAGVETQYF	TGTGCCAGCAGCTTGGGGCTAGCGGGAGTGGAGACCCAGTACTTC
.	TRBV4-1	.	TRBJ1-1	CASSQAGAGLGAEAFF	TGCGCCAGCAGCCAAGCCGGAGCGGGGCTAGGGGCTGAAGCTTTCTTT
.	TRBV5-1	few	TRBJ2-2	CASSLASGGSGELFF	TGCGCCAGCAGCTTGGCCAGCGGCGGGTCCGGGGAGCTGTTTTTT
.	TRBV7-9	.	TRBJ2-7	CASSPTAGYLGEQYF	TGTGCCAGCAGCCCCACGGCAGGGTATCTGGGGGAGCAGTACTTC
TRBD1	TRBV24-1	.	TRBJ2-1	CATSGGTASSYNEQFF	TGTGCCACCAGTGGAGGGACAGCTTCTAGTTACAATGAGCAGTTCTTC
.	TRBV19	once	TRBJ1-5	CASSINSGQLNQPQHF	TGTGCCAGTAGTATTAACAGCGGACAGCTTAATCAGCCCCAGCATTTT
.	TRBV28	.	TRBJ1-3	CASSLGVGPLSGNTIYF	TGTGCCAGCAGTTTAGGGGTGGGGCCCCTCTCTGGAAACACCATATATTTT
TRBD2	TRBV6-5	.	TRBJ2-1	CASSLAGRDEQFF	TGTGCCAGCAGTCTAGCGGGGCGGGATGAGCAGTTCTTC
.	TRBV6-4	.	TRBJ2-5	CASSDWGDLAPDGETQYF	TGTGCCAGCAGTGACTGGGGGGATCTAGCGCCCGATGGGGAGACCCAGTACTTC
TRBD1	TRBV25-1	.	TRBJ2-7	CASSESGTGDYEQYF	TGTGCCAGCAGTGAATCAGGGACAGGGGACTACGAGCAGTACTTC
.	TRBV6-2/TRBV6-3	few	TRBJ2-2	CASSQLGAGNTGELFF	TGTGCCAGCAGCCAGCTGGGGGCGGGGAACACCGGGGAGCTGTTTTTT
TRBD1	TRBV2	.	TRBJ2-7	CASTPGQGTYEQYF	TGTGCCAGCACCCCGGGACAGGGAACCTACGAGCAGTACTTC
TRBD1	TRBV5-1	.	TRBJ2-7	CASSFAGQGAREQYF	TGCGCCAGCAGCTTCGCGGGACAGGGGGCGCGGGAGCAGTACTTC
.	TRBV6-6	.	TRBJ1-1	CASSYWGLNTEAFF	TGTGCCAGCAGTTACTGGGGCTTGAACACTGAAGCTTTCTTT
TRBD2	TRBV28	.	TRBJ2-3	CASSLSAGGFLDTQYF	TGTGCCAGCAGTTTATCGGCGGGGGGGTTCCTAGATACGCAGTATTTT
.	TRBV5-1	.	TRBJ2-5	CASSWDFAGETQYF	TGCGCCAGCAGTTGGGATTTCGCGGGGGAGACCCAGTACTTC
TRBD2	TRBV11-2	.	TRBJ2-5	CASSYPGTSGTETQYF	TGTGCCAGCAGCTATCCCGGGACTAGCGGGACGGAGACCCAGTACTTC
TRBD1	TRBV9	.	TRBJ1-5	CASSVAGRTGAQPQHF	TGTGCCAGCAGCGTAGCGGGTAGGACAGGGGCCCAGCCCCAGCATTTT
.	TRBV9	.	TRBJ2-3	CASSIMTEADTQYF	TGTGCCAGCAGCATTATGACCGAGGCAGATACGCAGTATTTT
.	TRBV6-5	.	TRBJ2-7	CASSPRHRYEQYF	TGTGCCAGCAGCCCCAGACACCGCTACGAGCAGTACTTC
.	TRBV6-2/TRBV6-3	.	TRBJ2-6	CASSYSGSGNPSGANVLTF	TGTGCCAGCAGTTACTCGGGTAGCGGCAACCCCTCTGGGGCCAACGTCCTGACTTTC
TRBD2	TRBV5-1	once	TRBJ2-3	CASSLIAGEADTQYF	TGCGCCAGCAGCTTGATAGCGGGAGAGGCAGATACGCAGTATTTT
.	TRBV6-2/TRBV6-3	.	TRBJ2-3	CASSYSQGLRRQTGYTQYF	TGTGCCAGCAGTTACTCTCAGGGTTTGCGGCGCCAGACAGGATATACGCAGTATTTT
.	TRBV12-1	.	TRBJ1-6	CASSISGTGVGTSPLHF	TGTGCCAGCAGCATCTCCGGGACAGGAGTTGGTACGTCACCCCTCCACTTT
TRBD2	TRBV7-9	.	TRBJ2-3	CASSLTSGATDTQYF	TGTGCCAGCAGCCTAACTAGCGGGGCCACAGATACGCAGTATTTT
.	TRBV11-2	.	TRBJ2-7	CASSRGGREQYF	TGTGCCAGCAGCCGTGGGGGGAGGGAGCAGTACTTC
TRBD1	TRBV18	.	TRBJ1-1	CASSPVRQGLGATEAFF	TGTGCCAGCTCACCCGTCCGACAGGGGCTAGGGGCCACTGAAGCTTTCTTT
TRBD1	TRBV29-1	.	TRBJ2-5	CSVALTGGMETQYF	TGCAGCGTTGCCCTGACAGGGGGCATGGAGACCCAGTACTTC
.	TRBV2	.	TRBJ1-2	CASILGGWENYGYTF	TGTGCCAGCATCCTAGGAGGCTGGGAAAACTATGGCTACACCTTC
.	TRBV11-3	.	TRBJ2-3	CASSKRVTGESTDTQYF	TGTGCCAGCAGCAAACGGGTGACGGGAGAAAGCACAGATACGCAGTATTTT
.	TRBV5-4	.	TRBJ1-6	CASSSDSSYNSPLHF	TGTGCCAGCAGCTCCGACAGTTCCTATAATTCACCCCTCCACTTT
.	TRBV7-2	.	TRBJ2-7	CASSLDQGNYEQYF	TGTGCCAGCAGCTTAGATCAGGGGAACTACGAGCAGTACTTC
TRBD1	TRBV28	.	TRBJ1-5	CASRGQSPNQPQHF	TGTGCCAGCAGGGGACAGTCCCCCAATCAGCCCCAGCATTTT
.	TRBV30	many	TRBJ2-7	CAWSVGTTYEQYF	TGTGCCTGGAGTGTCGGGACAACCTACGAGCAGTACTTC
.	TRBV28	once	TRBJ1-1	CASSLNRPMNTEAFF	TGTGCCAGCAGTTTGAACAGGCCAATGAACACTGAAGCTTTCTTT
TRBD1	TRBV11-3	.	TRBJ2-2	CASSLAGGTGELFF	TGTGCCAGCAGCTTAGCAGGGGGCACCGGGGAGCTGTTTTTT
.	TRBV5-6	.	TRBJ1-2	CASSLEGTGLGYTF	TGTGCCAGCAGCTTGGAGGGAACAGGGCTCGGCTACACCTTC
TRBD1	TRBV5-8	.	TRBJ2-7	CASSLKGGSLSEQYF	TGTGCCAGCAGCTTGAAAGGGGGCTCCCTCAGTGAGCAGTACTTC
TRBD2	TRBV19	.	TRBJ2-7	CASSLGLAGEQYF	TGTGCCAGTAGTCTCGGACTAGCGGGAGAGCAGTACTTC
TRBD1	TRBV6-5	.	TRBJ2-3	CASRDRVTDTQYF	TGTGCCAGCAGAGACAGGGTTACAGATACGCAGTATTTT
TRBD1	TRBV15	.	TRBJ2-7	CATSRGQGISEQYF	TGTGCCACCAGCAGAGGACAGGGAATAAGCGAGCAGTACTTC
.	TRBV5-1	.	TRBJ1-6	CASSLDPSGTYTSPLHF	TGCGCCAGCAGCTTGGATCCCTCCGGGACATACACATCACCCCTCCACTTT
.	TRBV15	.	TRBJ1-2	CATSREGGSFGYTF	TGTGCCACCAGCAGAGAAGGGGGTAGTTTTGGCTACACCTTC
TRBD1	TRBV6-6	.	TRBJ1-4	CASRDHGQGREKLFF	TGTGCCAGCAGGGACCACGGACAGGGTAGGGAAAAACTGTTTTTT
.	TRBV19	.	TRBJ1-1	CASTKGGAVSTEAFF	TGTGCCAGTACAAAGGGCGGGGCCGTAAGCACTGAAGCTTTCTTT
.	TRBV5-1	once	TRBJ1-1	CASSLSDSMNTEAFF	TGCGCCAGCAGCTTGTCGGACAGCATGAACACTGAAGCTTTCTTT
TRBD2	TRBV28	.	TRBJ2-7	CASRGAGLAATGF	TGTGCCAGCAGGGGGGCCGGACTAGCGGCAACGGGCTTC
.	TRBV6-2/TRBV6-3	.	TRBJ1-1	CASSYGRVPNTEAFF	TGTGCCAGCAGTTACGGGAGGGTCCCGAACACTGAAGCTTTCTTT
TRBD1	TRBV19	.	TRBJ1-5	CASGQGLGPQHF	TGTGCCAGTGGACAGGGTTTGGGGCCCCAGCATTTT
TRBD2	TRBV6-1	.	TRBJ2-5	CASSEATLATWYQETQYF	TGTGCCAGCAGTGAAGCGACACTAGCGACCTGGTACCAAGAGACCCAGTACTTC
TRBD2	TRBV7-3	.	TRBJ2-1	CASSLGAGGYNEQFF	TGTGCCAGCAGCTTAGGAGCGGGAGGTTACAATGAGCAGTTCTTC